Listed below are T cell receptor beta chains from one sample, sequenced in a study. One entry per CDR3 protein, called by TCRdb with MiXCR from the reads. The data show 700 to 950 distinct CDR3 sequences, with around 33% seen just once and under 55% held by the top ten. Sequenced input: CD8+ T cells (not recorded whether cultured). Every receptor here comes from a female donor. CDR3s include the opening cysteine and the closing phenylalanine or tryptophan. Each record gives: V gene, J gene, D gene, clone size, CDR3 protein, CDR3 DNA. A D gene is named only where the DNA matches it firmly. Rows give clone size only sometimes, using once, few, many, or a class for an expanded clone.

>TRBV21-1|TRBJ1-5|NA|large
CASSKAHRVSRRPQHF
TGTGCCAGCAGCAAAGCACACAGGGTATCTAGACGGCCCCAGCATTTT
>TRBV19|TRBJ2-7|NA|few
CASGIRSSYEQYF
TGTGCCAGTGGTATCAGAAGCTCCTACGAGCAGTACTTC
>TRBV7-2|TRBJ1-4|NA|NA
CASCSTSSTNEKLFF
TGTGCCAGCTGCTCTACATCTTCAACTAATGAAAAACTGTTTTTT
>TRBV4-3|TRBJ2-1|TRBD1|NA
CASSQEPPGQGLAYNEQFF
TGCGCCAGCAGCCAAGAGCCCCCGGGACAGGGATTGGCCTACAATGAGCAGTTCTTC
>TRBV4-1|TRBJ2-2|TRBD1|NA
CASSQGQDTGELFF
TGCGCCAGCAGCCAGGGACAGGACACCGGGGAGCTGTTTTTT
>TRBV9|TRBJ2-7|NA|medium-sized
CASSVVPSSYEQYF
TGTGCCAGCAGCGTTGTCCCGAGCTCCTACGAGCAGTACTTC
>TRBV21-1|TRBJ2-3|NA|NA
CDSSPTVRTGETDTQYF
TGTGACAGCAGCCCTACGGTCAGGACAGGGGAAACAGATACGCAGTATTTT
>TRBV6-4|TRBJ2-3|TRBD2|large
CASSETSGGTDTQYF
TGTGCCAGCAGTGAAACTAGCGGGGGGACAGATACGCAGTATTTT
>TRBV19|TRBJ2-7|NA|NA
CASSVRGSYEQYF
TGTGCCAGTAGTGTTCGGGGCTCCTACGAGCAGTACTTC
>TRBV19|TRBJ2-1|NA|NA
CASSIISVVEQFF
TGCGCCAGTAGTATCATTAGCGTGGTCGAGCAGTTCTTC
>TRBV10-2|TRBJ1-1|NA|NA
CASSPLTGSEALF
TGCGCCAGCAGTCCACTCACCGGGAGTGAAGCTCTCTTT
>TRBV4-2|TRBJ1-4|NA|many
CASSPLSEKLFF
TGTGCCAGCAGCCCCCTTAGTGAAAAACTGTTTTTT
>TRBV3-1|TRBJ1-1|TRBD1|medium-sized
CASSSTDRGFVNTEAFF
TGTGCCAGCAGCTCTACCGACAGGGGATTTGTGAACACTGAAGCTTTCTTT
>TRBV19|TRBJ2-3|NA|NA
CASSMLSTDTQYF
TGTGCCAGTAGTATGCTGAGCACAGATACGCAGTATTTT
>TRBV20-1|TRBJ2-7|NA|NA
CSAEQDGYEQYF
TGCAGTGCAGAACAGGACGGCTACGAGCAGTACTTC
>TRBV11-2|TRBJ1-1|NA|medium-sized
CASSPWGIGGMNTEAFF
TGTGCCAGCAGCCCCTGGGGCATCGGAGGAATGAACACTGAAGCTTTCTTT
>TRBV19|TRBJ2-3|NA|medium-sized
CASAGISTDTQYF
TGTGCCAGCGCAGGGATTAGCACAGATACGCAGTATTTT
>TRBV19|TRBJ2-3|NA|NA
CASSVRAAYAQYF
TGTGCCAGTAGTGTCAGGGCTGCATATGCGCAGTATTTT
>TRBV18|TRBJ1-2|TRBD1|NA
CASSPTGVDGYTF
TGTGCCAGCTCACCCACAGGGGTCGATGGCTACACCTTC
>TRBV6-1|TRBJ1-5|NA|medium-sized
CASSEPHGLNQPQHF
TGTGCCAGCAGTGAACCCCACGGGCTCAATCAGCCCCAGCATTTT
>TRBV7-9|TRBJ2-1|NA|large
CASSYRFF
TGTGCCAGCAGTTACAGGTTCTTC
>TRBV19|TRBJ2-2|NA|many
CVSSIRSTGELFF
TGTGTCAGTAGTATTAGGTCCACCGGGGAGCTGTTTTTT
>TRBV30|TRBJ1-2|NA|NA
CAWSVSVQGYGYTF
TGTGCCTGGAGTGTATCGGTTCAGGGGTATGGCTACACCTTC
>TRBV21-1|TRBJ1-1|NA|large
CASLTPGRQTEAFF
TGTGCCAGCCTTACACCGGGACGCCAGACTGAAGCTTTCTTT
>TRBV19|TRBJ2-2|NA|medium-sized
CASSIRADGELFF
TGTGCCAGTAGTATCCGGGCAGACGGGGAGCTGTTTTTT
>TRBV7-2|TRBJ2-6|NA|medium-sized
CASSLRTRSSGANVLTF
TGTGCCAGCAGCTTAAGGACGAGAAGCTCTGGGGCCAACGTCCTGACTTTC
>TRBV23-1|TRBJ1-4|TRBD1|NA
CASSHWTGGEKLFF
TGCGCCAGCAGTCACTGGACAGGGGGTGAAAAACTGTTTTTT
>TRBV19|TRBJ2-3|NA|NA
CVSNIYHTDTQYF
TGTGTCAGTAATATATACCATACAGATACGCAGTATTTT
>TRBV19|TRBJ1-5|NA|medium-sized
CASSPLVGPQPQHF
TGTGCCAGTAGTCCCCTCGTAGGGCCCCAGCCCCAGCATTTT
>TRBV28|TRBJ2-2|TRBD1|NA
CASRPIRADRVTTGELFF
TGTGCCAGCAGACCAATACGGGCGGACAGGGTAACCACCGGGGAGCTGTTTTTT
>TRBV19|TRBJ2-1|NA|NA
CASSIGSGNEQFF
TGTGCCAGTAGTATAGGGTCGGGCAATGAGCAGTTCTTC
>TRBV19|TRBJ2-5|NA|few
CASSSRSSETQYF
TGTGCCAGCAGCTCGAGATCTAGTGAGACCCAGTACTTC
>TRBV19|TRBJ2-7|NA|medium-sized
CASSIRWAYEQYF
TGTGCCAGTAGTATAAGGTGGGCCTACGAGCAGTACTTC